Described below is a single T cell receptor (beta chain) sequence and its context. These data originate in a study of Ad26.COV2.S vaccination and SARS-CoV-2 variants. The sample's treatment: roughly 20 received Ad26.COV2.S at low or high dose, single or two shots; roughly 5 received placebo; per-sample allocation not given. Day 63 after the first vaccine or placebo injection was the time point for sampling. The data were produced by immunoSEQ multiplex PCR, yet TCRdb's version contains in-frame clones alone and is incomplete. Here the sample spans hundreds of thousands of clones, roughly nine tenths being singletons. The CDR3 is made up of 16 amino acids. CDR1 is LNHDA, CDR2 SQIVND, per germline (reference sequence). V shed 1 base and J shed 4 bases, with 16 bases lying between them.

The chain is built from TRBV19 and TRBJ1-2; D gene uncertain. The sample was peripheral blood, taken in a trial of Ad26.COV2.S vaccine versus placebo. The clonotype originates from a person aged 18-60 years who received the Ad26.COV2.S COVID-19 vaccine or a placebo. CDR3 sequence: CASSIGVRRSIYGYTF. CDR3 coding DNA: TGTGCCAGTAGTATAGGGGTTAGGCGGAGTATCTATGGCTACACCTTC.